The next 26 T cell receptor beta chains were all read from a single sample in a study of blood T cell repertoires in COVID-19. Profiled with immunoSEQ multiplex PCR; TCRdb holds only in-frame clones, not every one. Here the sample spans tens of thousands of clones, about nine tenths being singletons. The sample comprised peripheral blood. Receptor source: a human donor in a cohort sampled during active COVID-19.

The chain joins TRBV10-3 to TRBJ2-1; D gene ambiguous. Germline CDR1 ENHRY, CDR2 SYGVKD. Trimming pared 6 bases from V and 8 bases from J, leaving 11 bases between. This CDR3 contains 12 residues. The CDR3 DNA reads TGTGCCATCAGCTTCCAAACAGATGAGCAGTTCTTC. It yields the protein CAISFQTDEQFF.

This clone came up once. The rearrangement links TRBV3-1 (or the pseudogene TRBV3-2) to TRBJ2-1, with TRBD2 identical over 16 bases. This CDR3 is built from 17 residues. CDR1 is LGHDT and CDR2 is YNNKEL in the germline V gene (reference sequence). Losses at the gene ends were 4 bases for V and 9 bases for J; bases not matched to a gene: 9. The CDR3 region is CASSRPLGLAGGGEQFF. DNA of the CDR3: TGTGCCAGCAGCCGACCCCTGGGACTAGCGGGAGGGGGTGAGCAGTTCTTC.

The V gene is TRBV5-1, the J gene TRBJ2-5; TRBD2 matches 12 bases. Germline V gives CDR1 SGHRS, CDR2 YFSETQ. The junction had 8 bases not matched to a gene; V was cut back by 1 base and J by 4 bases. The CDR3 covers 17 residues. CDR3 amino acids: CASSLLGLAGLGETQYF. CDR3 in DNA: TGCGCCAGCAGCTTGCTGGGACTAGCGGGCTTGGGAGAGACCCAGTACTTC.

The chain couples TRBV6-6 to TRBJ1-4, with 9 bases that match TRBD1. The J segment lost 0 bases and the V segment lost 8 bases, leaving 4 bases of the junction unmatched. The germline V gene has CDR1 MNHNY and CDR2 SVGAGI (reference sequence). The CDR3 loop spans 15 amino acids. For the CDR3, the DNA is TGTGCCAGCGGAACAGGGGGCGCAACTAATGAAAAACTGTTTTTT. Translating gives CASGTGGATNEKLFF.

This chain connects TRBV19 to TRBJ2-2; perhaps TRBD2 as D (6 bases). With 7 bases removed from V and 0 bases from J, the gap between germline ends came to 9 bases. In germline, CDR1 is LNHDA, CDR2 SQIVND (reference sequence). This CDR3 region has 14 residues. The CDR3 DNA reads TGTGCCAGTACGGGGACTTCGAACACCGGGGAGCTGTTTTTT. Protein product: CASTGTSNTGELFF.

The gene calls are TRBV2 and TRBJ2-4, with D perhaps matching TRBD2 (6 bases). Germline lookup yields CDR1 SNHLY and CDR2 FYNNEI. CDR3 length equals 15 residues. V lost 2 bases to trimming and J lost 2 bases, with 10 bases between them. CDR3 DNA: TGTGCCAGCAGTGAAAGAGGAGGGTCCAAAAACATTCAGTACTTC. This codes for CASSERGGSKNIQYF. Combining the CDR3 with reference TRBV2 and TRBJ2-4 gives the whole variable domain EPEVTQTPSHQVTQMGQEVILRCVPISNHLYFYWYRQILGQKVEFLVSFYNNEISEKSEIFDDQFSVERPDGSNFTLKIRSTKLEDSAMYFCASSERGGSKNIQYFGAGTRLSVL.

The chain has TRBV9 and TRBJ2-2; D is undetermined. Germline values: CDR1 SGDLS, CDR2 YYNGEE. V lost 4 bases to trimming and J lost 0 bases, with 7 bases between them. The length of the CDR3 is 14 residues. The CDR3 coding sequence is TGTGCCAGCAGCACGGTAACGAACACCGGGGAGCTGTTTTTT. It codes for CASSTVTNTGELFF.

The chain is built from TRBV5-4 and TRBJ2-3; 13 nucleotides match TRBD2. The V segment lost 4 bases and the J segment 4 bases; nucleotides outside the gene matches: 3. CDR3 length: 15 amino acids. CDR1 and CDR2 from the germline V gene are SGHNT and YYREEE (reference sequence). CDR3 DNA: TGTGCCAGCAGCGCCGGACTAGCGGGAGCAGATACGCAGTATTTT. Translated, it gives CASSAGLAGADTQYF.

This rearrangement joins TRBV2 to TRBJ2-7; the match to TRBD2 covers 10 bases. The CDR3 length is 15 residues. Germline V gene lookup returns CDR1 SNHLY and CDR2 FYNNEI. V was clipped by 2 bases and J by 7 bases; unmatched bases: 8. CDR3 sequence: CASSERASGSGEQYF. The CDR3 coding sequence is TGTGCCAGCAGTGAACGGGCTAGCGGGAGCGGAGAGCAGTACTTC.

The count of this clone is one. This sequence joins TRBV11-2 and TRBJ2-1, with a possible D match to TRBD2 (7 bases). Germline V CDR1 and CDR2: SGHAT, FQNNGV. V was shortened by 5 bases and J by 9 bases, with 11 bases between the two germline ends. The CDR3 is made up of 12 amino acids. As DNA, the CDR3 is TGTGCCAGCAGCAAGGGGGGGCCTGAGCAGTTCTTC. It translates to CASSKGGPEQFF.

The rearrangement links TRBV28 to TRBJ2-2; a possible D gene is TRBD1 (7 bases). Germline lookup yields CDR1 MDHEN and CDR2 SYDVKM. This CDR3 has 15 amino acids. The V end lost 2 bases, the J end lost 6 bases, and 13 bases lay between the germline ends. This CDR3 reads CASSLGGGGPGELFF. In nucleotides, the CDR3 is TGTGCCAGCAGTTTAGGAGGGGGCGGGCCCGGGGAGCTGTTTTTT.

The count of this clone is one. V gene TRBV3-1 (or the pseudogene TRBV3-2) combines with J gene TRBJ2-1; 11 bases line up with TRBD1. Unmatched junction bases numbered 7, after V lost 6 bases and J lost 6 bases. The germline gives CDR1 LGHDT, CDR2 YNNKEL (reference sequence). The CDR3 runs to 15 residues. The CDR3 here is CASRFRDRGSNEQFF. The CDR3 nucleotides are TGTGCCAGCAGATTCCGGGACAGGGGGTCCAATGAGCAGTTCTTC.

Comments on this clone: Other DNA sequences in this sample translate to the same CDR3. The chain is built from TRBV24-1 and TRBJ2-1; no clear D. V lost 4 bases and J 12 bases, leaving 15 bases between the germline ends. Germline V CDR1 and CDR2: KGHDR, SFDVKD. The CDR3 length is 13 residues. CDR3 residues: CATSDPGLPRQFF. CDR3 nucleotide sequence: TGTGCCACCAGTGACCCAGGATTGCCCCGGCAGTTCTTC.

This chain connects TRBV28 to TRBJ1-1, with D perhaps TRBD1 (6 bases). V gave up 3 bases and J gave up 1 base, with 18 bases separating them. Per germline, CDR1 MDHEN and CDR2 SYDVKM. CDR3 length equals 17 residues. The CDR3 region is CASSFMTGRSENTEAFF. CDR3 nucleotides: TGTGCCAGCAGTTTTATGACAGGCCGATCCGAGAACACTGAAGCTTTCTTT.

The chain links TRBV4-1 to TRBJ1-1, with TRBD1 matching 11 bases. Trimming removed 3 bases from V and 4 bases from J; junction bases left unmatched: 4. The CDR3 has 15 amino acids. Germline CDR1 reads MGHRA; CDR2 reads YSYEKL. Written as DNA, the CDR3 is TGCGCCAGCAGCCAGGACAGGGGGCTGGTCACTGAAGCTTTCTTT. Protein product: CASSQDRGLVTEAFF.

This chain joins TRBV24-1 and TRBJ1-2; 7 nucleotides align to TRBD1. Germline CDR1 and CDR2: KGHDR and SFDVKD. This CDR3 comprises 10 residues. V gave up 10 bases and J gave up 7 bases; unmatched junction bases: 2. For the CDR3, the DNA is TGTGCCACACAGGGGTCTGGCTACACCTTC. Translation: CATQGSGYTF.

Written as DNA, the CDR3 is TGCGCCAGCAGCTTGACAGGGAGCACAGATACGCAGTATTTT. It codes for CASSLTGSTDTQYF. This chain uses TRBV5-1 with TRBJ2-3; tentatively, D is TRBD1 (6 bases). The V and J ends lost 1 base and 0 bases respectively, with 6 bases between them. The CDR3 totals 14 residues. Germline V CDR1 and CDR2: SGHRS, YFSETQ.

CDR3 amino acids: CSVWRETGETQYF. In nucleotides, the CDR3 is TGCAGCGTTTGGAGAGAAACGGGGGAGACCCAGTACTTC. This chain connects TRBV29-1 to TRBJ2-5; TRBD2 might be the D (5 bases). CDR3 length: 13 amino acids. V lost 5 bases and J 5 bases, leaving 15 bases between the germline ends. Germline V gene data show CDR1 as SQVTM and CDR2 as ANQGSEA.

V is TRBV7-2 and J is TRBJ1-5; TRBD1 aligns across 10 bases. This CDR3 has 15 residues. Unmatched junction bases numbered 7, after V lost 5 bases and J lost 6 bases. Germline-derived CDR1 and CDR2 are SGHTA and FQGNSA. The CDR3 reads CASSQDRGEGQPQHF. CDR3 DNA: TGTGCCAGCAGCCAGGACAGGGGGGAGGGTCAGCCCCAGCATTTT.

The chain has TRBV19 and TRBJ2-5; tentative D call: TRBD1 (6 bases). Germline-derived CDR1 and CDR2 are LNHDA and SQIVND (reference sequence). Trimming took off 4 bases at V and 3 bases at J, with 12 bases between the two ends. The CDR3 length is 14 residues. The CDR3 DNA reads as TGTGCCAGTAGTAGGAACAGGGTAAAAGAGACCCAGTACTTC. It codes for CASSRNRVKETQYF.

The J gene is TRBJ2-5, the V gene TRBV19; tentative D call: TRBD2 (6 bases). Per the germline V gene, CDR1 is LNHDA and CDR2 is SQIVND (reference sequence). V lost 4 bases to trimming and J lost 5 bases, with 17 bases between them. The CDR3 extends over 15 amino acids. The CDR3: CASSRLRGFQETQYF. The CDR3 nucleotides read TGTGCCAGTAGTAGGCTCCGGGGGTTTCAGGAGACCCAGTACTTC.

The chain joins TRBV29-1 to TRBJ2-2; 14 bases line up with TRBD2. V lost 4 bases and J lost 3; bases outside the gene matches: 7. This CDR3 has 17 amino acids. Germline lookup yields CDR1 SQVTM and CDR2 ANQGSEA. The CDR3 here is CSVAGTSGSYDTGELFF. DNA of the CDR3: TGCAGCGTTGCCGGGACTAGCGGGAGCTATGACACCGGGGAGCTGTTTTTT.

The chain employs TRBV18 and TRBJ1-1; tentatively, D is TRBD1 (5 bases). Germline V gives CDR1 KGHSH, CDR2 LQKENI. The CDR3 loop spans 14 amino acids. Trimming removed 3 bases at V and 4 bases at J, with 12 bases between. As DNA, the CDR3 is TGTGCCAGCTCACCGACAGCCCTGGGCACTGAAGCTTTCTTT. This gives the protein CASSPTALGTEAFF.

The rearrangement links TRBV5-8 to TRBJ1-4; TRBD1 might be the D (5 bases). The CDR3 is 17 residues long. Germline V gene lookup returns CDR1 SGHTS and CDR2 YDEGEE. Trimming left V 1 base short and J 8 bases short, with 21 bases between. The DNA of the CDR3 is TGTGCCAGCAGCTTGAATTCAGGGTTTGCGGTTCGCGAAAAACTGTTTTTT. Its protein is CASSLNSGFAVREKLFF.

The V and J genes are TRBV19 and TRBJ1-2; D is uncertain. This CDR3 region has 14 residues. Per germline, CDR1 LNHDA and CDR2 SQIVND (reference sequence). The V and J ends lost 3 bases and 2 bases respectively, with 10 bases between them. The CDR3 spells CASSIDRRNYGYTF. CDR3 DNA: TGTGCCAGTAGTATCGATCGGCGGAACTATGGCTACACCTTC.

The V and J genes are TRBV10-3 and TRBJ2-5; TRBD2 matches 7 bases. The V gene's germline CDR1 is ENHRY and CDR2 SYGVKD. The V segment lost 6 bases and the J segment 2 bases; nucleotides outside the gene matches: 6. This CDR3 is 14 amino acids long. The CDR3 DNA follows: TGTGCCATCAGGGTGGGAGCGGGGCAAGAGACCCAGTACTTC. The encoded protein is CAIRVGAGQETQYF.